One and the same sample provided the 8 T cell receptor beta chains below, sequenced in a study of sequential checkpoint blockade in melanoma (dated by TCRdb to between 2018 and 2020). In light of the paper, this sample's treatment or condition label describes: randomized to nivolumab then ipilimumab (arm A) or the reverse (arm B). Library generation was performed with the immunoSEQ multiplex PCR assay. The table was pulled from immuneACCESS by TCRdb, which kept in-frame rearrangements only. Such tables lose some clones; where checked, under half of the loss comes from unresolved V genes, and the rest has no known cause. This sample lists roughly 9,300 clones; about 80% were detected once. Under 65% of the sample comes from the top ten. The specimen comprised CD8+ T cells sorted from blood (inferred from file names), sampled from a patient given nivolumab and ipilimumab in sequence. These TCRs come from a human donor with melanoma.

The chain has TRBV19 and TRBJ2-7; 7 bases are shared with TRBD2. J lost 0 bases, V lost 5 bases, and 7 bases had no gene match. The CDR3 sequence is 15 residues long. The germline V gene has CDR1 LNHDA and CDR2 SQIVND (reference sequence). The CDR3 region has the DNA TGTGCCAGTAGTTCCGGGGCGGGGGACTCCTACGAGCAGTACTTC. Protein sequence: CASSSGAGDSYEQYF.

This sequence joins TRBV30 and TRBJ1-2; no clear D gene. This CDR3 has 13 residues. Germline V gives CDR1 GTSNPN, CDR2 SVGIG (reference sequence). V lost 0 bases and J lost 4, with 9 bases in between. In nucleotides, the CDR3 is TGTGCCTGGAGTGTACTCGAGTTCTATGGCTACACCTTC. Translation gives CAWSVLEFYGYTF.

The CDR3 loop is CASSRDRFNQPQHF. The CDR3 DNA reads TGCGCCAGCAGCCGAGACAGGTTCAATCAGCCCCAGCATTTT. The chain is built from TRBV4-1 and TRBJ1-5; tentative D call: TRBD1 (6 bases). CDR3 size: 14 residues. Per germline, CDR1 MGHRA and CDR2 YSYEKL. With 4 bases removed from V and 3 bases from J, the gap between germline ends came to 10 bases.

This rearrangement joins TRBV29-1 to TRBJ1-2, with D perhaps TRBD1 (5 bases). The CDR3 is 12 amino acids. Germline CDR1 and CDR2: SQVTM and ANQGSEA. The V end lost 4 bases, the J end lost 8 bases, and 14 bases lay between the germline ends. The CDR3 nucleotides read TGCAGCGTTGCTGTCCCAGGGCTCGGCTACACCTTC. It specifies CSVAVPGLGYTF.

The chain joins TRBV27 to TRBJ1-1; TRBD1 matches 9 bases. Germline-derived CDR1 and CDR2 are MNHEY and SMNVEV (reference sequence). V lost 5 bases and J lost 1; bases outside the gene matches: 20. The CDR3 spans 20 residues. The CDR3 DNA reads as TGTGCCAGCAGTCCCCCCCCTCGACAGGGGGAGTCCGTCTGGAACACTGAAGCTTTCTTT. Protein product: CASSPPPRQGESVWNTEAFF.

This chain uses TRBV28 with TRBJ2-7, with 10 bases aligning to TRBD1. J gave up 6 bases and V 5 bases, and 7 bases lay outside the gene matches. This CDR3 has 14 residues. Germline V lookup: CDR1 MDHEN, CDR2 SYDVKM. The CDR3, as DNA: TGTGCCAGCAGTCCAGCCGGGACAGGGGTCGAGCAGTACTTC. This gives the protein CASSPAGTGVEQYF.

CDR3 in DNA: TGTGCCAGCAGCTTAGCGCTTGGCAGGGGAAGAAACACCATATATTTT. As protein: CASSLALGRGRNTIYF. This chain connects TRBV7-9 to TRBJ1-3; TRBD1 might be the D (6 bases). Per germline, CDR1 SEHNR and CDR2 FQNEAQ (reference sequence). The V end was cut by 0 bases, the J end by 5 bases, with 14 bases between. This CDR3 has 16 amino acids.

V usage is TRBV6-5 and J usage is TRBJ1-4, with 7 bases lining up with TRBD1. Germline CDR1 reads MNHEY; CDR2 reads SVGAGI. CDR3 length: 15 residues. Trimming at V came to 2 bases and at J to 7 bases, leaving 7 bases not matched to a gene. CDR3 coding DNA: TGTGCCAGCAGTTACGGAGGGGGCATGAGTGAAAAACTGTTTTTT. This encodes CASSYGGGMSEKLFF.